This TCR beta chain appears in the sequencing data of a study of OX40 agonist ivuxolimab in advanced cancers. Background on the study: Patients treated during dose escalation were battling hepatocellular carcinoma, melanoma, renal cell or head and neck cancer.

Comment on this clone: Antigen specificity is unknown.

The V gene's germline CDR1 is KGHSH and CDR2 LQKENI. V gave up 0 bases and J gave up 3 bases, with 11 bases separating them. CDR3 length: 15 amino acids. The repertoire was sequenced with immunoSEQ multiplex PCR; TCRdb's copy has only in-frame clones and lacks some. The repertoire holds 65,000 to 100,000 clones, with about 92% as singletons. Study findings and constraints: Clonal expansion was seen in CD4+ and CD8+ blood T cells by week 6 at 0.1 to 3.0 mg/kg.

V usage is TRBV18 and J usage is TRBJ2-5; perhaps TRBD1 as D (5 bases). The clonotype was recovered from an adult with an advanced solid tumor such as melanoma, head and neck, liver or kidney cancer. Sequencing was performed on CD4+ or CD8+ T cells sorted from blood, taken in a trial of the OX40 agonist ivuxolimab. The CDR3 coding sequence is TGTGCCAGCTCACCACCGGGGCAGAGAAAAGAGACCCAGTACTTC. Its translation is CASSPPGQRKETQYF.